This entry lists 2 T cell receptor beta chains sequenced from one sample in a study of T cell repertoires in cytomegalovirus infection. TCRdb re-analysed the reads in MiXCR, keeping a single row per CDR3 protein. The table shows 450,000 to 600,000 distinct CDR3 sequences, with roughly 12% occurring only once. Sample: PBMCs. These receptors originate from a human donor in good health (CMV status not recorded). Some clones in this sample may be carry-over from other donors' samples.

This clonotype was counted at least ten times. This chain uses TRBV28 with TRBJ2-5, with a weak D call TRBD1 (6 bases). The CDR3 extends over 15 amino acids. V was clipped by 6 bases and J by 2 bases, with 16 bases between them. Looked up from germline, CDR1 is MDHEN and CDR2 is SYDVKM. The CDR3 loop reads CASSRTGKRQETQYF. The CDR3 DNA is TGTGCCAGCAGCCGAACAGGGAAGCGGCAAGAGACCCAGTACTTC.

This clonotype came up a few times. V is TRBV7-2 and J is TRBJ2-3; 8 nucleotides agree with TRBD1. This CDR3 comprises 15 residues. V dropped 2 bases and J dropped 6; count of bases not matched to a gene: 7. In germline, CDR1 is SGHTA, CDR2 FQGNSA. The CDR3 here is CASSLNRGDRDTQYF. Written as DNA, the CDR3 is TGTGCCAGCAGCTTAAACAGGGGGGATCGGGATACGCAGTATTTT.